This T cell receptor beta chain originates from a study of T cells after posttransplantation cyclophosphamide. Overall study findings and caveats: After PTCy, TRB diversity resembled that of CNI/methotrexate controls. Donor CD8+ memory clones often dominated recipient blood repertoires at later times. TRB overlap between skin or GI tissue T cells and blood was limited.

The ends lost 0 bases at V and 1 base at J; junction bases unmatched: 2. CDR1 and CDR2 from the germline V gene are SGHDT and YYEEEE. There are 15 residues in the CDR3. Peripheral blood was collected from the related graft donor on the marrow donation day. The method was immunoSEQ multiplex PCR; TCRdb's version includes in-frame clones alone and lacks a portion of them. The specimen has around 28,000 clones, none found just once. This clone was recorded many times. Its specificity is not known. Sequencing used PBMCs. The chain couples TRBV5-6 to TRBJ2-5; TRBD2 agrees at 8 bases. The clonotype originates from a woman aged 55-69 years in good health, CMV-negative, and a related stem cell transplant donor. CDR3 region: CASSLALAAQETQYF. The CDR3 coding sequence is TGTGCCAGCAGCTTGGCACTAGCGGCCCAAGAGACCCAGTACTTC.